This T cell receptor (beta chain) was profiled in a study of cytomegalovirus exposure and HLA in healthy donors. Study-level background: The study placed approximately 78% of its approximately 360 genotyped donors in the Caucasian-associated ancestry cluster.

This clone has more than one count but fewer than ten. Its specificity is not known. Use of 60 Vbeta and 13 Jbeta primers characterized the PCR. Measured with immunoSEQ multiplex PCR; TCRdb has only the in-frame clones, and not every one. Of more than 100,000 clones in the sample, 74% were seen once. The CDR3 length is 13 residues. The V gene lost 5 bases and the J gene lost 3 bases, with 11 bases spanning the gap. CDR1 is GTSNPN, CDR2 SVGIG, per germline (reference sequence). Whole-study findings and limits: Cytomegalovirus association was listed for about 150 TCR beta chains. V- and J-gene trimming in TCR beta was tied to a missense DCLRE1C variant by an analysis performed later. An assumption of roughly uniform sequencing depth across donors underlay the presence/absence analyses.

The TCR comes from a woman aged 50 to 60 in good health and CMV-seropositive. Sequenced sample: PBMCs. This sequence joins TRBV30 and TRBJ1-3; D possibly corresponds to TRBD1 (5 bases). The CDR3 DNA follows: TGTGCCTGGCGGGACTATGGTGGAAACACCATATATTTT. Protein product: CAWRDYGGNTIYF.